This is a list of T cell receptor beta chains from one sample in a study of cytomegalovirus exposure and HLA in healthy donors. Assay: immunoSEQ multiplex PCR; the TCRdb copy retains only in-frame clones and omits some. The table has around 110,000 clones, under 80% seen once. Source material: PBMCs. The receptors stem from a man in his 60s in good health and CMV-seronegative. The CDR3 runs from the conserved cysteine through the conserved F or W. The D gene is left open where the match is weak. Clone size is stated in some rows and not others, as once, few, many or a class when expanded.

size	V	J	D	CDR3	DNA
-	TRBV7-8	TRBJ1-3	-	CASTKAGLSGNTIYF	TGTGCCAGCACCAAAGCGGGGTTATCTGGAAACACCATATATTTT
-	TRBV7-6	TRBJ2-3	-	CASSLWFEGDTQYF	TGTGCCAGCAGCTTATGGTTCGAGGGAGATACGCAGTATTTT
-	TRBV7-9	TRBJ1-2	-	CASSLRGGDYGYTF	TGTGCCAGCAGCTTACGAGGAGGAGACTATGGCTACACCTTC
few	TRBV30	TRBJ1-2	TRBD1	CARAGTGFYGYTF	TGTGCCCGAGCCGGGACAGGGTTTTATGGCTACACCTTC
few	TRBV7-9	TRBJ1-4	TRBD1	CASSLGPTGSNEKLFF	TGTGCCAGCAGCTTAGGCCCGACAGGGTCTAATGAAAAACTGTTTTTT
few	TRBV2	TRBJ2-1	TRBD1	CASSSDREEQFF	TGTGCCAGCAGTTCCGACAGGGAGGAGCAGTTCTTC
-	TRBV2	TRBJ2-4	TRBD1	CASGTGKNIQYF	TGTGCCAGCGGGACAGGGAAGAACATTCAGTACTTC
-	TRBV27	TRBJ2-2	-	CASSFVSSFTGELFF	TGTGCCAGCAGTTTCGTATCCTCGTTCACCGGGGAGCTGTTTTTT
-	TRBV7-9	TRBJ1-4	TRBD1	CASSPGGWGGDYEKLFF	TGTGCCAGCAGCCCAGGGGGCTGGGGGGGCGATTATGAAAAACTGTTTTTT
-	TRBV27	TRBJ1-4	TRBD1	CASSRDRENEKLFF	TGTGCCAGCAGTCGGGACAGGGAGAATGAAAAACTGTTTTTT
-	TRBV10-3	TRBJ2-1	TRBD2	CAISASLQRGNEQFF	TGTGCCATCAGTGCCTCCCTTCAGCGGGGTAATGAGCAGTTCTTC
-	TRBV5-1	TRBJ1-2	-	CASSLDIAIGVNYGYTF	TGCGCCAGCAGCTTGGATATAGCGATCGGGGTTAACTATGGCTACACCTTC
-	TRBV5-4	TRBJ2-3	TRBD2	CASTGGGSRTDTQYF	TGTGCCAGTACCGGGGGGGGAAGTCGAACAGATACGCAGTATTTT
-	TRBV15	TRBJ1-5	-	CATSWGEGNQPQHF	TGTGCCACCAGTTGGGGGGAAGGCAATCAGCCCCAGCATTTT
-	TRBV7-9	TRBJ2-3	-	CASSLALSDTQYF	TGTGCCAGCAGCTTAGCTCTTTCAGATACGCAGTATTTT
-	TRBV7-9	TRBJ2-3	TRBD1	CASSSPWDRGSDTQYF	TGTGCCAGCAGCTCTCCTTGGGACAGGGGGTCAGATACGCAGTATTTT
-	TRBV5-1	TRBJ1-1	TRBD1	CASSFQGQGGTEAFF	TGCGCCAGCAGCTTCCAGGGACAGGGTGGCACTGAAGCTTTCTTT
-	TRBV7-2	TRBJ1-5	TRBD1	CASSLSGTGGQPQHF	TGTGCCAGCAGCCTGTCGGGGACAGGGGGCCAGCCCCAGCATTTT
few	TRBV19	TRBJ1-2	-	CASSPLSTTGAKFYTF	TGTGCCAGTAGTCCCCTTTCCACGACAGGCGCCAAGTTCTACACCTTC
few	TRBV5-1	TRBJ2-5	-	CASSPLGRVPETQYF	TGCGCCAGCAGCCCGTTGGGTCGGGTTCCAGAGACCCAGTACTTC
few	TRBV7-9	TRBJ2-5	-	CASSFNRVQETQYF	TGTGCCAGCAGTTTCAACAGGGTCCAAGAGACCCAGTACTTC
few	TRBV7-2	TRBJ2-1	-	CASSLDRDSYNEQFF	TGTGCCAGCAGCTTAGACAGGGACTCCTACAATGAGCAGTTCTTC
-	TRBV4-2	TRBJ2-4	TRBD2	CASSQDLLAGGLIAKNIQYF	TGTGCCAGCAGCCAAGATCTACTAGCGGGGGGGCTAATCGCCAAAAACATTCAGTACTTC
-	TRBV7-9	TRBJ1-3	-	CASSFSSGGSGNTIYF	TGTGCCAGCAGCTTTTCATCCGGAGGGTCAGGAAACACCATATATTTT
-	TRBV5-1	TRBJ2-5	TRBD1	CASSDMTGVETQYF	TGCGCCAGCAGCGACATGACAGGGGTCGAGACCCAGTACTTC
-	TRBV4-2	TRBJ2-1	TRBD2	CASSHELAGVYNEQFF	TGTGCCAGCAGCCACGAACTAGCGGGGGTGTACAATGAGCAGTTCTTC
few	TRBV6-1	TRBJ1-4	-	CASSDRQRVSFNEKLFF	TGTGCCAGCAGTGATAGACAGAGAGTCTCATTTAATGAAAAACTGTTTTTT
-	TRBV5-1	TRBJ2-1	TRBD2	CASSAYSSGGTYNEQFF	TGCGCCAGCAGCGCTTATTCTAGCGGGGGAACGTACAATGAGCAGTTCTTC
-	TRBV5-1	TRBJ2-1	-	CASSRESGMSEQFF	TGCGCCAGCAGTAGGGAGAGTGGTATGAGTGAGCAGTTCTTC
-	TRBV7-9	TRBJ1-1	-	CASSLGVEYTEAFF	TGTGCCAGCAGCTTAGGGGTGGAGTACACTGAAGCTTTCTTT
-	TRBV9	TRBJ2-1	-	CASSTSLNVISSYNEQFF	TGTGCCAGCAGCACTAGCCTGAACGTTATCAGCTCCTACAATGAGCAGTTCTTC
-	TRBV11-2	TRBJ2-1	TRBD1	CASSSPLGQGNYNEQFF	TGTGCCAGCAGCTCGCCCTTAGGACAGGGAAACTACAATGAGCAGTTCTTC
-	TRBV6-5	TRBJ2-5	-	CASSYSRETQYF	TGTGCCAGCAGTTACTCGAGGGAGACCCAGTACTTC
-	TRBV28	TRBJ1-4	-	CASSSTFHQGQRGELFF	TGTGCCAGCAGTTCGACCTTCCACCAGGGGCAGCGCGGAGAACTGTTTTTT
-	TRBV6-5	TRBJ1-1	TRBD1	CASRQGATEAFF	TGTGCCAGCAGGCAGGGGGCCACTGAAGCTTTCTTT
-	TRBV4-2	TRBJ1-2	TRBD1	CASSQDLPDRGRSYGYTF	TGTGCCAGCAGCCAAGATCTGCCGGACAGGGGGCGCTCCTATGGCTACACCTTC
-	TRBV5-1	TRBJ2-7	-	CASSPGSGVGLSYEQYF	TGCGCCAGCAGCCCGGGATCGGGGGTGGGTTTATCCTACGAGCAGTACTTC
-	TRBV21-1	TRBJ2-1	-	CASSPRDRVGEQFF	TGTGCCAGCAGCCCCCGGGACAGGGTAGGTGAGCAGTTCTTC
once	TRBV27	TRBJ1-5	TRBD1	CASRVQGAGGPQHF	TGTGCCAGCAGGGTACAGGGGGCTGGAGGGCCCCAGCATTTT
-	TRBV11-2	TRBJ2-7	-	CASSLFSGGAVSYEQYF	TGTGCCAGCAGCTTATTTAGTGGAGGGGCCGTGTCCTACGAGCAGTACTTC
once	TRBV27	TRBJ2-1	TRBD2	CASSLWGGNEQFF	TGTGCCAGCAGTTTATGGGGGGGTAATGAGCAGTTCTTC
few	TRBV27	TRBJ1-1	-	CASSPLRTAMNTEDFF	TGTGCCAGCAGTCCACTTCGGACAGCGATGAACACTGAAGATTTCTTT
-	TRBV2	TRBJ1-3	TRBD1	CASSGQGLAGNTIYF	TGTGCCAGCAGTGGACAGGGTCTGGCCGGAAACACCATATATTTT